This is a list of T cell receptor beta chains from one sample in a study of blood T cell repertoires in COVID-19. Repertoires were generated with immunoSEQ multiplex PCR, while TCRdb's copy carries only in-frame clones and drops some. Among roughly 190,000 clones listed, approximately 80% were seen once. The sequenced material came from peripheral blood. The receptors derive from a human donor in a cohort sampled during active COVID-19. The CDR3 runs from the conserved cysteine through the conserved F or W. The order of the fields is V gene, D gene, clone size, J gene, CDR3 DNA, CDR3 protein. D genes are given only for firm matches. Expanded clones get a size class; other rows say once, few or many, or leave the size out.

V gene: TRBV24-1
D gene: NA
clone size: many
J gene: TRBJ2-5
CDR3 DNA: TGTGCCACCGCAGGGTATCAAGAGACCCAGTACTTC
CDR3 protein: CATAGYQETQYF

V gene: TRBV7-2
D gene: TRBD2
clone size: once
J gene: TRBJ2-3
CDR3 DNA: TGTGCCAGCAGCTTGAAGGCTAGCGGGGGGATGGATACGCAGTATTTT
CDR3 protein: CASSLKASGGMDTQYF

V gene: TRBV2
D gene: NA
clone size: NA
J gene: TRBJ1-1
CDR3 DNA: TGTGCCAGCACTCAGGAGGGCGGTACTGAAGCTTTCTTT
CDR3 protein: CASTQEGGTEAFF

V gene: TRBV7-2
D gene: TRBD2
clone size: NA
J gene: TRBJ2-1
CDR3 DNA: TGTGCCAGCAGCTTAGGGACTAGCGGAAACAATGAGCAGTTCTTC
CDR3 protein: CASSLGTSGNNEQFF

V gene: TRBV18
D gene: NA
clone size: NA
J gene: TRBJ1-4
CDR3 DNA: TGTGCCAGCCACACGAACAGAAATAATGAAAAACTGTTTTTT
CDR3 protein: CASHTNRNNEKLFF

V gene: TRBV5-1
D gene: NA
clone size: NA
J gene: TRBJ1-2
CDR3 DNA: TGCGCCAGCAGCTTGACCGGCAGGGTGCCTTATGGCTACACCTTC
CDR3 protein: CASSLTGRVPYGYTF

V gene: TRBV29-1
D gene: TRBD1
clone size: NA
J gene: TRBJ2-3
CDR3 DNA: TGCAGCGCCGGGACAGGGAGTGGGAATACGCAGTATTTT
CDR3 protein: CSAGTGSGNTQYF

V gene: TRBV27
D gene: NA
clone size: NA
J gene: TRBJ2-5
CDR3 DNA: TGTGCCAGCAGTTTTCACAGGTTCAGTGAGACCCAGTACTTC
CDR3 protein: CASSFHRFSETQYF

V gene: TRBV7-9
D gene: NA
clone size: NA
J gene: TRBJ2-7
CDR3 DNA: TGTGCCAGCAGCTTAGCAGGGGCATACGAGCAGTACTTC
CDR3 protein: CASSLAGAYEQYF

V gene: TRBV5-1
D gene: NA
clone size: NA
J gene: TRBJ2-3
CDR3 DNA: TGCGCCAGCAGCTTGCTCGGGGGAGGCACAGATACGCAGTATTTT
CDR3 protein: CASSLLGGGTDTQYF

V gene: TRBV2
D gene: NA
clone size: once
J gene: TRBJ2-5
CDR3 DNA: TGTGCCAGCGCCGGACAGCAAGAGACCCAGTACTTC
CDR3 protein: CASAGQQETQYF

V gene: TRBV6-2/TRBV6-3
D gene: TRBD2
clone size: NA
J gene: TRBJ2-1
CDR3 DNA: TGTGCCAGCAGTGAGGGATTAGCGGGACTACACAATGAGCAGTTCTTC
CDR3 protein: CASSEGLAGLHNEQFF

V gene: TRBV6-5
D gene: TRBD1
clone size: NA
J gene: TRBJ2-2
CDR3 DNA: TGTGCCAGCAGCACGACAGGGGGCCGGATCGGGGAGCTGTTTTTT
CDR3 protein: CASSTTGGRIGELFF

V gene: TRBV7-7
D gene: NA
clone size: NA
J gene: TRBJ2-7
CDR3 DNA: TGTGCCAGCAGCCCACGGGACAAATACTCCTACGAGCAGTACTTC
CDR3 protein: CASSPRDKYSYEQYF

V gene: TRBV5-4
D gene: NA
clone size: few
J gene: TRBJ1-1
CDR3 DNA: TGTGCCAGCAGCTTACCCGGAACAGCCGACACTGAAGCTTTCTTT
CDR3 protein: CASSLPGTADTEAFF

V gene: TRBV14
D gene: NA
clone size: once
J gene: TRBJ1-1
CDR3 DNA: TGTGCCAGCAGAATGTACGGGGGAGTGGGCACTGAAGCTTTCTTT
CDR3 protein: CASRMYGGVGTEAFF

V gene: TRBV6-4
D gene: NA
clone size: NA
J gene: TRBJ1-1
CDR3 DNA: TGTGCCAGCAGCGAAACTAGGAACACTGAAGCTTTCTTT
CDR3 protein: CASSETRNTEAFF